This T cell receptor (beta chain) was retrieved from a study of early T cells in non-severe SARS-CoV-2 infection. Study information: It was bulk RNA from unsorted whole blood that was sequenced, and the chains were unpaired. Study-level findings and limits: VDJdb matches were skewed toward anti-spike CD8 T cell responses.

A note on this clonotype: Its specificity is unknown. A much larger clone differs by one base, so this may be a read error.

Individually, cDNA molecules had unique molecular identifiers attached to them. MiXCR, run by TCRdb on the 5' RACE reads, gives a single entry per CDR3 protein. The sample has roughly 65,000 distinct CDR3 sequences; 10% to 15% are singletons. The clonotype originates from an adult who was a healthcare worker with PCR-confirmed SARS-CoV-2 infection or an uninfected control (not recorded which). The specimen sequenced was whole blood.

CDR3 nucleotide sequence: TGTGCCAGCAGCTTAGAGGCGAGGGGGCACAATGAGCAGTTCTTC. Its protein product is CASSLEARGHNEQFF. V usage is TRBV7-6 and J usage is TRBJ2-1; 7 nucleotides agree with TRBD1. Germline V gene lookup returns CDR1 SGHVS and CDR2 FNYEAQ. Trimming took 1 base from V and 5 from J; bases not matched to a gene: 5. The CDR3 has 15 residues.